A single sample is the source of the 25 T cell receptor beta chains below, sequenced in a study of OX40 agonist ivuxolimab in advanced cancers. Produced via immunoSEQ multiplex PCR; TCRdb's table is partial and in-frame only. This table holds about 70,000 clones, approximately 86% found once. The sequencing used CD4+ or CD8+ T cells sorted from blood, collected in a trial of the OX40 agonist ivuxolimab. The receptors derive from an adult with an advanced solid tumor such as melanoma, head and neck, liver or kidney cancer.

The CDR3 sequence: CASRLVVGGQGGKLFF. CDR3 DNA sequence: TGCGCCAGCAGACTTGTCGTGGGCGGACAGGGGGGGAAACTGTTTTTT. V usage is TRBV5-1 and J usage is TRBJ1-4; 10 bases line up with TRBD1. V trimming: 5 bases; J trimming: 11 bases; junction bases outside the gene matches: 15. CDR3 length: 16 residues. CDR1 and CDR2 from the germline V gene are SGHRS and YFSETQ.

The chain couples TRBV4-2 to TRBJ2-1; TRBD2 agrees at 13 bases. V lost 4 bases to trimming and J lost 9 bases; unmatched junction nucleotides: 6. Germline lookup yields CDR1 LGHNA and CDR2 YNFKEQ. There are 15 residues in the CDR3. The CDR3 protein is CASSRGLAGLGEQFF. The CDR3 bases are TGTGCCAGCAGCCGGGGACTAGCGGGATTGGGTGAGCAGTTCTTC.

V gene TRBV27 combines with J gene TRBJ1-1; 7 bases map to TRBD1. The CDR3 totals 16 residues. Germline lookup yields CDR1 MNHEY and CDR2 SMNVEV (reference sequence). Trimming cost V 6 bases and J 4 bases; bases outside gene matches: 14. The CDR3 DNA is TGTGCCAGCAGCCAACTGAGGGGGCGGGTGCGCACTGAAGCTTTCTTT. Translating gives CASSQLRGRVRTEAFF.

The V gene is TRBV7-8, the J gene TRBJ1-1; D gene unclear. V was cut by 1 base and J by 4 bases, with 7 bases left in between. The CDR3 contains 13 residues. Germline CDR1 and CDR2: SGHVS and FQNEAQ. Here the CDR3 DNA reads TGTGCCAGCAGCTTAGGGTCAGGCACTGAAGCTTTCTTT. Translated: CASSLGSGTEAFF.

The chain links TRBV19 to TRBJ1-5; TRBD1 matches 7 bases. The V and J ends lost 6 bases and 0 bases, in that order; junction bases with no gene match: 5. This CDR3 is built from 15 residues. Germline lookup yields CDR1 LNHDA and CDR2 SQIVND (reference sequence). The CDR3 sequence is CASRTGAVSNQPQHF. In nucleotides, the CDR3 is TGTGCCAGTAGAACAGGGGCCGTTAGCAATCAGCCCCAGCATTTT. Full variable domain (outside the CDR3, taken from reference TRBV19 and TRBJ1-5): DGGITQSPKYLFRKEGQNVTLSCEQNLNHDAMYWYRQDPGQGLRLIYYSQIVNDFQKGDIAEGYSVSREKKESFPLTVTSAQKNPTAFYLCASRTGAVSNQPQHFGDGTRLSIL.

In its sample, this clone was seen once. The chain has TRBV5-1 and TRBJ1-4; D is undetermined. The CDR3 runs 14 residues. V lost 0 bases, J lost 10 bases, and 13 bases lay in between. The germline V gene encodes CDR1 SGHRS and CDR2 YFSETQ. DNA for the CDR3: TGCGCCAGCAGCTTGGGGGTGGAGAGAGGAAAACTGTTTTTT. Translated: CASSLGVERGKLFF. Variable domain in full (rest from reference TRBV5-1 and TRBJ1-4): KAGVTQTPRYLIKTRGQQVTLSCSPISGHRSVSWYQQTPGQGLQFLFEYFSETQRNKGNFPGRFSGRQFSNSRSEMNVSTLELGDSALYLCASSLGVERGKLFFGSGTQLSVL.

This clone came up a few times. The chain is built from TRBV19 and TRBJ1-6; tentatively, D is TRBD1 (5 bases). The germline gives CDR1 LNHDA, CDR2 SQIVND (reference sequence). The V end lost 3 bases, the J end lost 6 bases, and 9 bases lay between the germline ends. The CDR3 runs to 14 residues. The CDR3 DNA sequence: TGTGCCAGTAGTATTTGGGGGGGTAATTCACCCCTCCACTTT. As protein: CASSIWGGNSPLHF.

As DNA, the CDR3 is TGCGCCAGCAGCATCGGACAGGGCAATCGGGAGACCCAGTACTTC. Translation gives CASSIGQGNRETQYF. V usage is TRBV5-1 and J usage is TRBJ2-5, with 8 positions matching TRBD1. The V segment lost 4 bases and the J segment 5 bases; nucleotides outside the gene matches: 10. The CDR3 is 15 residues long. In germline, CDR1 is SGHRS, CDR2 YFSETQ.

The CDR3 loop is CASTPDRNTEAFF. The CDR3 DNA reads TGTGCCAGCACCCCCGACAGGAACACTGAAGCTTTCTTT. The chain is built from TRBV2 and TRBJ1-1; D possibly corresponds to TRBD1 (5 bases). Germline-derived CDR1 and CDR2 are SNHLY and FYNNEI. Deletions cut 7 bases from V and 1 base from J, with 10 bases between. The CDR3 sequence is 13 residues long. The full variable domain, rest sourced from reference TRBV2 and TRBJ1-1, is EPEVTQTPSHQVTQMGQEVILRCVPISNHLYFYWYRQILGQKVEFLVSFYNNEISEKSEIFDDQFSVERPDGSNFTLKIRSTKLEDSAMYFCASTPDRNTEAFFGQGTRLTVV.

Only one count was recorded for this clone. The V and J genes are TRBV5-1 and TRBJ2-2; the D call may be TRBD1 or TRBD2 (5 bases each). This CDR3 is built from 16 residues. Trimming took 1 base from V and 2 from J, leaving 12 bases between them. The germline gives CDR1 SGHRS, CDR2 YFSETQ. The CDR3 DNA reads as TGCGCCAGCAGCTTGTCGGGGACCATAAACACCGGGGAGCTGTTTTTT. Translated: CASSLSGTINTGELFF. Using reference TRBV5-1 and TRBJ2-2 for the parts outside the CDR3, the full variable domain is KAGVTQTPRYLIKTRGQQVTLSCSPISGHRSVSWYQQTPGQGLQFLFEYFSETQRNKGNFPGRFSGRQFSNSRSEMNVSTLELGDSALYLCASSLSGTINTGELFFGEGSRLTVL.

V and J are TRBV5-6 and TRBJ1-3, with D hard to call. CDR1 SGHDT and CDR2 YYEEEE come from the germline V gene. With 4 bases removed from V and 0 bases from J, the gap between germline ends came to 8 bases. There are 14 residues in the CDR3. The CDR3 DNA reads TGTGCCAGCAGCAATAGGCCCTCTGGAAACACCATATATTTT. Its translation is CASSNRPSGNTIYF.

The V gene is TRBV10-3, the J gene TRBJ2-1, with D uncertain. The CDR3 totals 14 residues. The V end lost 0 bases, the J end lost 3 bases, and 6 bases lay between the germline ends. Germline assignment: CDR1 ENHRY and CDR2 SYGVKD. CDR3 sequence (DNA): TGTGCCATCAGTGAGTCTAACCGCTACAATGAGCAGTTCTTC. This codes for CAISESNRYNEQFF.

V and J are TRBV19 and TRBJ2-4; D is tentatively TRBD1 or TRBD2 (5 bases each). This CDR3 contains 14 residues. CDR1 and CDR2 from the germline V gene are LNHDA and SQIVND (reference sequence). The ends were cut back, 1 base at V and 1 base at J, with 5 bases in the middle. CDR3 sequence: CASSIGGAKNIQYF. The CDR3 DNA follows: TGTGCCAGTAGTATAGGGGGGGCCAAAAACATTCAGTACTTC.

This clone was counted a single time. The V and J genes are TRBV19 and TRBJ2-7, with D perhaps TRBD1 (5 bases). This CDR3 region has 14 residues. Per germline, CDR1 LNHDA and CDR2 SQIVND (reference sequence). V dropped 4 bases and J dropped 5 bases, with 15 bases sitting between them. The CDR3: CASSTTGAGHEQYF. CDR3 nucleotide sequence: TGTGCCAGTAGTACTACAGGAGCCGGGCACGAGCAGTACTTC.

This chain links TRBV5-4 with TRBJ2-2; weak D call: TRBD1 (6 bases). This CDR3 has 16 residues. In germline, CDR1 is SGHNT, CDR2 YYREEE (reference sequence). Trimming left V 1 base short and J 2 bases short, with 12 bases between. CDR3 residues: CASSLFYRDNTGELFF. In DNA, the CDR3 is TGTGCCAGCAGCTTGTTCTACAGGGACAACACCGGGGAGCTGTTTTTT.

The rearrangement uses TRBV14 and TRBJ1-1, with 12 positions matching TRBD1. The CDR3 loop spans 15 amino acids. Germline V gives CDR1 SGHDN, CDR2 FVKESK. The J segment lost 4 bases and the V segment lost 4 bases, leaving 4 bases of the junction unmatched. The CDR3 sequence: CASSRDRGLGTEAFF. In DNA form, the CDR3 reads TGTGCCAGCAGCCGGGACAGGGGGCTGGGCACTGAAGCTTTCTTT.

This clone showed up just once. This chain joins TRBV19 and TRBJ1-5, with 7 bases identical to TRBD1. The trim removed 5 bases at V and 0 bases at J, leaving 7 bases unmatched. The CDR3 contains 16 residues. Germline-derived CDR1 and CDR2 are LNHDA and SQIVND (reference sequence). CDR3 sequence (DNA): TGTGCCAGTAGTCTCAGACAGGGAAATAGCAATCAGCCCCAGCATTTT. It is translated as CASSLRQGNSNQPQHF.

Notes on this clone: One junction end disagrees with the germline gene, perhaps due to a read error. The CDR3 coding sequence is TGCGCCAGCAGCCCGGGACGGGGTGGAGACACCATATATTTT. This translates into CASSPGRGGDTIYF. The chain recombines TRBV5-1 with TRBJ1-3; tentative D call: TRBD1 (5 bases). The CDR3 runs to 14 residues. Germline CDR1 is SGHRS and CDR2 is YFSETQ.

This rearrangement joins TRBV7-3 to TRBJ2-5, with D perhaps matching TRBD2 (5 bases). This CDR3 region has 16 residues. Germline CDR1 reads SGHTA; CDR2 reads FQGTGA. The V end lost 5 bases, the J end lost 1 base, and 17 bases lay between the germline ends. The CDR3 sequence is CASSQAQTAGQETQYF. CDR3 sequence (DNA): TGTGCCAGCAGCCAAGCCCAGACTGCGGGCCAAGAGACCCAGTACTTC.

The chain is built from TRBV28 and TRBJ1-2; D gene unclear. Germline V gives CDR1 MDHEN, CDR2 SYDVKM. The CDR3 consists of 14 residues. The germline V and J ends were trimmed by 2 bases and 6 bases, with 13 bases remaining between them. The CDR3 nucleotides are TGTGCCAGCAGTTTAGGGATAAGGTGGGATGGCTACACCTTC. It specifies CASSLGIRWDGYTF.

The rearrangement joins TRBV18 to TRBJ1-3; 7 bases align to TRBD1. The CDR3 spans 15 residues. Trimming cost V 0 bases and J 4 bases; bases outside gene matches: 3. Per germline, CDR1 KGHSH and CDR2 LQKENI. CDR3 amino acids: CASSPPTGQGNTIYF. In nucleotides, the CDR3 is TGTGCCAGCTCACCACCGACAGGGCAAGGAAACACCATATATTTT.

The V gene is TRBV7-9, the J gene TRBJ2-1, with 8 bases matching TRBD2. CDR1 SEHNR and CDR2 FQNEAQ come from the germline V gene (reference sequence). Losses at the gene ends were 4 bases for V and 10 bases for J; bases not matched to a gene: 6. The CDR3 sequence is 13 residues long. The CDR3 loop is CASSSPAGVEQFF. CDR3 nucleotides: TGTGCCAGCAGCTCCCCAGCGGGAGTCGAGCAGTTCTTC.

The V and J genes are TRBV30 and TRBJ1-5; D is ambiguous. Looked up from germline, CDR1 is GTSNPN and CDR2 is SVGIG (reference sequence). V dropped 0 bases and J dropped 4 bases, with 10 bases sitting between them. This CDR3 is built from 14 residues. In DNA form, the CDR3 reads TGTGCCTGGAGTGTACGGGGTCGGAATCAGCCCCAGCATTTT. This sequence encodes CAWSVRGRNQPQHF.

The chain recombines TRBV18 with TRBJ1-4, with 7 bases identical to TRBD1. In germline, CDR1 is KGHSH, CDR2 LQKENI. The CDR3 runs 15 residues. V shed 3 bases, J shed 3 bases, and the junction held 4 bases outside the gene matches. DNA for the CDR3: TGTGCCAGCTCACCCGAGACAGGGCCTAATGAAAAACTGTTTTTT. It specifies CASSPETGPNEKLFF.

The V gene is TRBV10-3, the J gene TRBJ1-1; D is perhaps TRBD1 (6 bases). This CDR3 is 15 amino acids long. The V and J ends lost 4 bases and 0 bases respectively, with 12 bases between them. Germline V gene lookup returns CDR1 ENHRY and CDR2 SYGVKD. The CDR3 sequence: CAISGGQGLNTEAFF. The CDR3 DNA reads TGTGCCATCAGTGGGGGGCAGGGATTGAACACTGAAGCTTTCTTT.